This TCR beta chain was identified in a study of tumor-infiltrating lymphocytes in primary liver carcinoma. This clonotype was seen only once. TCR beta cDNA was reverse-transcribed from roughly 520 ng of total RNA. The reaction used a constant-region primer and ProtoScript II reverse transcriptase. It was through three nested multiplex PCR rounds of slightly modified ARM-PCR that TCR beta libraries arose. For around 9 cycles apiece, the opening two PCR rounds ran with TRBV1-TRBV30 forward primers and a C-beta reverse primer. TCRdb re-called the multiplex PCR reads with MiXCR, one entry per CDR3 protein. The table records hundreds of thousands of distinct CDR3 sequences, approximately 65% of them present only once. Out of unsorted whole blood came the blood RNA, and germline DNA was extracted as well. The CDR3 runs 16 residues. Trimming shortened V by 3 bases and J by 0 bases, and 9 bases separated the two germline ends. Germline V gene lookup returns CDR1 LNHDA and CDR2 SQIVND (reference sequence).

This TCR derives from a man in his forties with primary liver carcinoma and hepatitis B virus infection. Sequences were obtained from peripheral blood. The V and J genes are TRBV19 and TRBJ2-6; TRBD2 is a possible D gene (6 bases). DNA of the CDR3: TGTGCCAGTAGTATCGGGGGTGCCTCTGGGGCCAACGTCCTGACTTTC. This codes for CASSIGGASGANVLTF.